One TCR beta chain is described in this entry. Its recognized antigen is unknown. Per-base quality was not reported, and no clone a single base away is much larger than it. This entry comes from a study of early T cells in non-severe SARS-CoV-2 infection (dated by TCRdb to the early 2020s). About the investigation overall: Bulk RNA from unsorted whole blood was used for TCR sequencing, so alpha and beta chains could not be paired.

This was a case-control study nested in a cohort of healthcare workers in London, UK, who had nasopharyngeal swab PCR tests and blood samples taken every week. Healthcare workers were enrolled in the week of the UK lockdown, from 23 to 31 March 2020, and were followed every week for up to roughly 15 weeks. Broader findings and caveats from the paper: VDJdb matching was skewed toward anti-spike CD8 responses and likely underestimated virus-specific expansions by missing private and CD4 specificities.

Receptors were amplified or captured by 5' RACE. Reads for this sample came from a NextSeq 500. In the TCR library protocol, unique molecular identifiers were attached to individual cDNA molecules to correct for PCR bias and sequencing error. Both TCR alpha and beta chains were sequenced, and tight co-correlation was observed between alpha and beta sequence abundances in each sample. As for the original processing: Decombinator V4 was used to annotate TCR sequences for V gene, J gene and CDR3. TCRs were defined as expanded if a significant change between any two time points was detected under a Poisson model with p below 0.0001. TCR abundances were normalised to the total number of TCRs sequenced in each sample and reported as counts per million. MAIT TCRs were defined by TRAV1-2 paired with TRAJ12, TRAJ20 or TRAJ33, and iNKT TCRs by TRAV10 paired with TRAJ18. A search of VDJdb, accessed on 1 November 2021, was run for TCRs annotated to CMV, EBV and SARS-CoV-2, with TCRs annotated for multiple antigens excluded. TCRdb reprocessed the public reads (quality trimming at Q25 with fastp, clone calling with MiXCR) and kept in-frame beta chains. A single entry per CDR3 protein holds the most common genes and DNA from its merged rows. TCRdb, rather than the study authors, made the V and J calls. For this sample there are 64,000 or so distinct CDR3 sequences; around 13% appear just once. The biggest ten clones account for roughly 4.2% of the sample.

Trimming at the junction amounts to 0 bases on V and 5 bases on J, and the germline ends lie 7 bases apart. Measured from the cysteine to the phenylalanine, the CDR3 is 13 residues long. Only the CDR3 DNA is retained, 39 bases long and in frame from the first base. In the germline V gene, CDR1 corresponds to ENHRY and CDR2 to SYGVKD. The sample consisted of whole blood. The clonotype comes from an adult who was a healthcare worker with PCR-confirmed SARS-CoV-2 infection or an uninfected control (not recorded which). Recombination connected TRBV10-3 to TRBJ1-1; the D segment could be TRBD1, given 5 matching bases. In nucleotides, the sequence is TGTGCCATCAGTGAGTCGGGGGGTACTGAAGCTTTCTTT. Protein translation: CAISESGGTEAFF.